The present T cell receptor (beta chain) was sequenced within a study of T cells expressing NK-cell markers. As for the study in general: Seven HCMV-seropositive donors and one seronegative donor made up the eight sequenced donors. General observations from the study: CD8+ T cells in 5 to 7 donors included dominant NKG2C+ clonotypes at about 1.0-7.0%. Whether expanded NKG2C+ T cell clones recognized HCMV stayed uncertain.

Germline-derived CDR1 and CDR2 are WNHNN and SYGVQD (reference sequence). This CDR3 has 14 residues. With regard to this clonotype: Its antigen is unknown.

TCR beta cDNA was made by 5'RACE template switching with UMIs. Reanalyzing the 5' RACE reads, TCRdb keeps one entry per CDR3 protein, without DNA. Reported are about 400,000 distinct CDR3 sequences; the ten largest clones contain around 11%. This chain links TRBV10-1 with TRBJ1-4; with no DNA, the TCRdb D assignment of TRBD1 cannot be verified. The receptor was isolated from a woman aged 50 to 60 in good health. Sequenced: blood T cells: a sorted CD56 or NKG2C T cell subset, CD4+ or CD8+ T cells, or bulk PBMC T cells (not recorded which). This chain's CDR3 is CASSDGSPRKKLFF.